Sequencing of this T cell receptor (beta chain) was carried out in a study of CD8+CD57+ T cells in acquired aplastic anemia. Regarding the study as a whole: Controls did not differ significantly from patients in CD8+ Simpson's diversity. Approximately 28 CD8+ CDR3 sequences were shared between patients and controls.

V gave up 3 bases and J gave up 0 bases, with 21 bases separating them. Germline assignment: CDR1 LNHDA and CDR2 SQIVND (reference sequence). The CDR3 is 18 amino acids. This clonotype was seen at least ten times. Its antigen is as yet unknown. The template for TCR beta VDJ and CDR3 sequence profiling was genomic DNA. TCRdb re-derived calls from the reads in MiXCR, one entry per CDR3 protein. The top ten hold 0.95% to 1.3% of the sample, which has about 210,000 distinct CDR3 sequences, 34% seen once. The source is a human donor in good health, serving as a control. V usage is TRBV19 and J usage is TRBJ2-7, with no clear D. Sequenced: sorted CD4+, CD8+, or CD8+CD57+ T cells (not recorded which) from PBMCs. Here the CDR3 reads CASSIYTVEPMSSYEQYF. For the CDR3, the DNA is TGTGCCAGTAGTATCTATACGGTTGAGCCGATGAGCTCCTACGAGCAGTACTTC.